The clone carrying this TCR beta chain has ten or more counts. Looked up from germline, CDR1 is SGHDT and CDR2 is YYEEEE. Trimming took 0 bases from V and 8 from J, leaving 11 bases between them. There are 13 residues in the CDR3. These data are taken from a study of blood T cell repertoires in COVID-19. Clones were read by immunoSEQ multiplex PCR, and TCRdb kept only the in-frame ones, dropping some. The sample contains over 100,000 clones, roughly 84% of which appear only once. The V call is TRBV5-6, the J call TRBJ1-2, with D perhaps TRBD1 (5 bases). This sequence was found in a woman aged 50 to 60 with acute or convalescent COVID-19. The sequenced sample was peripheral blood. The CDR3 spells CASSLAPDTGYTF. The CDR3 DNA reads as TGTGCCAGCAGCTTGGCGCCGGACACGGGCTACACCTTC.